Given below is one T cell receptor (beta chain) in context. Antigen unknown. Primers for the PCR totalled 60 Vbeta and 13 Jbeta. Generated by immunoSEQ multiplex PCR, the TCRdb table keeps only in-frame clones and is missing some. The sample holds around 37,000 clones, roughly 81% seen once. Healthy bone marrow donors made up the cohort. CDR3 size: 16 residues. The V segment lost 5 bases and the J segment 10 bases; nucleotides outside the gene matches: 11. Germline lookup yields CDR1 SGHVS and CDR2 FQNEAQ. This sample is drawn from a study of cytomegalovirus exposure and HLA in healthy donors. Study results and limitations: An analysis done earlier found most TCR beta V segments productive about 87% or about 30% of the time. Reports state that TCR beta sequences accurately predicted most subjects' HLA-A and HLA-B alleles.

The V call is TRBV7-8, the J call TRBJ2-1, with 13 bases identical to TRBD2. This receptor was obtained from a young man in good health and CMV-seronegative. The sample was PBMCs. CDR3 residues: CASSQLTSGGPREQFF. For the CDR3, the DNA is TGTGCCAGCAGCCAACTGACTAGCGGGGGGCCTAGGGAGCAGTTCTTC.